This T cell receptor beta chain was retrieved from a study of blood T cell repertoires in COVID-19. The wider study: In each case, the material was cDNA or gDNA derived from T cells, B-cell-depleted T cells, or PBMCs.

A note on this clone: One end of the junction does not line up with germline, which may come from a read error.

Sequencing used immunoSEQ multiplex PCR; TCRdb keeps in-frame clones, though not all of them. The sample has some 130,000 clones, under 95% seen once; the top ten hold approximately 3.5%. CDR3 length: 17 residues. The V gene's germline CDR1 is SGHNT and CDR2 YENEEA. Sequencing used peripheral blood. The chain employs TRBV11-3 and TRBJ1-1, with a weak D call TRBD1 (5 bases). This TCR derives from a man over 45 with active COVID-19. DNA for the CDR3: TGTACCAGCAGCGATCCGGGCCCCGGGGGAGGGAACACTGAAGCTTTCTTT. Protein sequence: CTSSDPGPGGGNTEAFF.